The following is a TCR beta chain sequence with its context. The target of this receptor is not known. Per-nucleotide qualities are absent, and no much larger clonotype sits a single base away. CDR1 MDHEN and CDR2 SYDVKM are derived from the germline V gene. Trimming costs V 5 bases and J 6 bases, and their ends lie 14 bases apart. The CDR3 covers 14 residues, taking in both the cysteine and the phenylalanine. CDR3 DNA only is kept here, 42 bases in frame from base 1. One collaborating source in Seattle enrolled patients while the patients were actively infected and followed the patients over time throughout the course of disease. Whole blood was collected in K2EDTA tubes by collaborating institutions according to the institutions' own protocols. For TCRbeta analysis, collaborators shipped samples in one of three forms: frozen whole blood, isolated PBMCs, or DNA extracted from either of those sample types.

TCRbeta CDR3 regions were amplified from genomic DNA by means of the immunoSEQ Assay, a bias-controlled multiplex PCR. Turning to the authors' computational methods: Nucleated cell counts per sample were estimated from amplification of reference gene primers within the assay. To quantify the absolute abundance of each unique TCRbeta CDR3 rearrangement, sequence reads were collapsed and filtered. For each sample, productive Simpson clonality was calculated as the square root of Simpson's diversity index across productive rearrangements. The table was pulled from immuneACCESS by TCRdb, which kept in-frame rearrangements only. Such tables lose some clones; where checked, under half of the loss comes from unresolved V genes, and the rest has no known cause. V and J calls and clone size follow that table, whereas D and trimming were derived from the DNA. Within this sample are approximately 170,000 clones, with around 81% of them counted one time only. 7.5% to 10% of the sample lies in the top ten.

The sample belongs to a study of blood T cell repertoires in COVID-19 (dated by TCRdb to about 2020). For the wider study: The collaborator samples originated in the United States, Italy and Spain and spanned the acute and convalescent phases of COVID-19. The material from the prospective study consisted of cDNA or gDNA derived from T cells, B-cell-depleted T cells, or PBMCs. Subjects who had been exposed to COVID-19, were actively infected with it, or had recovered from it provided the deeply sampled blood TCRbeta repertoires that made up the dataset. The repertoires were released in a freely available public database intended as a resource for research on the immune response to SARS-CoV-2. The samples were drawn from the first 160 participants of the ongoing ImmuneRACE study and from 950 to 1,500 subjects provided by 6 global collaborators. Sample metadata almost always included a de-identified subject ID, COVID-19 status, age in years and sex. Where HLA class I and class II types were available, the types were taken from metadata supplied by the sample provider, not from assay-based typing. Paper-wide results and their limitations: Clinical and demographic metadata were provided uncurated, with the amount varying by source and participant.

Here the chain combines TRBV28 and TRBJ1-3, with the D gene uncertain. The sequencing input was peripheral blood. This TCR was recovered from a woman older than 75 with COVID-19, enrolled during active disease. This receptor carries the CDR3 CASSQDSLPNTIYF. The sequenced DNA is TGTGCCAGCAGTCAGGACTCCCTCCCAAACACCATATATTTT.